This entry lists 21 T cell receptor beta chains sequenced from one sample in a study of blood T cell repertoires in COVID-19. The table came from immunoSEQ multiplex PCR; TCRdb's copy has only in-frame clones and leaves some out. This table holds about 220,000 clones, 83% found once. The sequencing sample was made of PBMCs or T cells enriched from blood (not recorded which). Receptors originate from a woman in her forties or fifties who had been exposed to COVID-19.

CDR3 in amino acids: CASRLISEETQYF. CDR3 in DNA: TGTGCCAGCAGGCTAATTTCCGAAGAGACCCAGTACTTC. V gene TRBV5-4 combines with J gene TRBJ2-5, with D unresolved. The CDR3 has 13 residues. The V and J ends lost 5 bases and 3 bases respectively, with 11 bases between them. Germline CDR1 is SGHNT and CDR2 is YYREEE (reference sequence).

DNA for the CDR3: TGTGCCAGCAGCTTAGGGACAGGCGGTTCACCCCTCCACTTT. Its translation: CASSLGTGGSPLHF. The rearrangement joins TRBV7-6 to TRBJ1-6; TRBD1 matches 7 bases. Germline V lookup: CDR1 SGHVS, CDR2 FNYEAQ. The junction had 3 bases not matched to a gene; V was cut back by 1 base and J by 9 bases. This CDR3 has 14 amino acids.

The V call is TRBV6-5, the J call TRBJ2-3; 10 bases align to TRBD1. Germline V gene sequence: CDR1 MNHEY, CDR2 SVGAGI. This CDR3 has 14 residues. V was clipped by 6 bases and J by 4 bases; unmatched bases: 4. Here the CDR3 DNA reads TGTGCCAGCAGGGGGGACAGGGGATCAGATACGCAGTATTTT. Its translation is CASRGDRGSDTQYF.

This chain links TRBV30 with TRBJ1-6; no definite D call. CDR3 size: 13 residues. Per germline, CDR1 GTSNPN and CDR2 SVGIG (reference sequence). V lost 2 bases and J lost 9, with 11 bases in between. CDR3 loop: CAWSRYSPSPLHF. CDR3 DNA sequence: TGTGCCTGGAGTCGGTACTCCCCTTCACCCCTCCACTTT.

The CDR3 bases are TGCGCCAGCGCATCTAATAATGGAAACACCATATATTTT. Amino acids: CASASNNGNTIYF. The chain carries TRBV5-1 and TRBJ1-3; D gene uncertain. Trimming pared 7 bases from V and 3 bases from J, leaving 11 bases between. Germline V lookup: CDR1 SGHRS, CDR2 YFSETQ. The CDR3 is made up of 13 amino acids.

The rearrangement links TRBV27 to TRBJ2-3; D might be TRBD2 (6 bases). In germline, CDR1 is MNHEY, CDR2 SMNVEV (reference sequence). CDR3 size: 12 residues. CDR3 sequence reads: CATGTSTDTQYF. As DNA, the CDR3 is TGTGCAACCGGGACTAGCACAGATACGCAGTATTTT.

The chain couples TRBV10-3 to TRBJ1-2; D uncertain. V shed 3 bases and J shed 4 bases, with 9 bases lying between them. The CDR3 has 13 residues. Germline lookup yields CDR1 ENHRY and CDR2 SYGVKD. This chain's CDR3 is CAISESTGYGYTF. As DNA, the CDR3 is TGTGCCATCAGTGAAAGTACGGGCTATGGCTACACCTTC.

The rearrangement uses TRBV5-1 and TRBJ2-2; D is ambiguous. CDR1 and CDR2 from the germline V gene are SGHRS and YFSETQ. CDR3 length: 12 residues. The V gene lost 3 bases and the J gene lost 3 bases, with 3 bases spanning the gap. Here the CDR3 reads CASSSDTGELFF. The CDR3 nucleotides read TGCGCCAGCAGCTCTGACACCGGGGAGCTGTTTTTT.

This chain connects TRBV27 to TRBJ2-3, with TRBD1 as a possible D gene (6 bases). The CDR3 extends over 16 amino acids. CDR1 is MNHEY, CDR2 SMNVEV, per germline (reference sequence). V dropped 3 bases and J dropped 0 bases, with 13 bases sitting between them. The CDR3 region is CASSFATGKSTDTQYF. In DNA, the CDR3 is TGTGCCAGCAGTTTCGCGACAGGCAAAAGCACAGATACGCAGTATTTT.

The rearrangement uses TRBV28 and TRBJ2-3; D may be TRBD1 (7 bases). The ends were cut back, 1 base at V and 5 bases at J, with 16 bases in the middle. Germline V CDR1 and CDR2: MDHEN, SYDVKM. This CDR3 is built from 16 residues. The CDR3 is CASSLFSQGDLDTQYF. CDR3 coding DNA: TGTGCCAGCAGTTTATTTTCCCAGGGGGACTTAGATACGCAGTATTTT.

The chain joins TRBV6-5 to TRBJ1-5; D is unclear. CDR1 is MNHEY and CDR2 is SVGAGI in the germline V gene. The germline V and J ends were trimmed by 8 bases and 3 bases, with 11 bases remaining between them. The CDR3 spans 13 residues. The CDR3 sequence: CASQMQDNQPQHF. The CDR3 DNA is TGTGCCAGCCAGATGCAGGACAATCAGCCCCAGCATTTT.

The J gene is TRBJ1-5, the V gene TRBV19; D is perhaps TRBD1 (5 bases). The germline gives CDR1 LNHDA, CDR2 SQIVND (reference sequence). Trimming cost V 4 bases and J 5 bases, with 12 bases left between them. CDR3 length: 14 residues. Here the CDR3 DNA reads TGTGCCAGTAGTAAGGGGCAGGCGGATCAGCCCCAGCATTTT. It translates to CASSKGQADQPQHF.

The chain joins TRBV9 to TRBJ1-4; TRBD1 is a possible D gene (6 bases). There are 13 residues in the CDR3. Trimming took 4 bases from V and 8 from J, leaving 12 bases between them. Germline V lookup: CDR1 SGDLS, CDR2 YYNGEE. The DNA for the CDR3 is TGTGCCAGCAGCTTGGGGGCAGGGGAAAAACTGTTTTTT. The encoded protein is CASSLGAGEKLFF. The whole variable domain, filled in from reference TRBV9 and TRBJ1-4, reads DSGVTQTPKHLITATGQRVTLRCSPRSGDLSVYWYQQSLDQGLQFLIQYYNGEERAKGNILERFSAQQFPDLHSELNLSSLELGDSALYFCASSLGAGEKLFFGSGTQLSVL.

The J gene is TRBJ2-5, the V gene TRBV11-3; 13 bases match TRBD2. The CDR3 has 13 residues. Germline CDR1 and CDR2: SGHNT and YENEEA. The J segment lost 9 bases and the V segment lost 4 bases, leaving 2 bases of the junction unmatched. The CDR3 nucleotides are TGTGCCAGCAGCTCGACTAGCGGGGGGTCCCAGTACTTC. Protein: CASSSTSGGSQYF. Based on the CDR3 plus reference TRBV11-3 and TRBJ2-5, the full variable domain is EAGVVQSPRYKIIEKKQPVAFWCNPISGHNTLYWYLQNLGQGPELLIRYENEEAVDDSQLPKDRFSAERLKGVDSTLKIQPAELGDSAVYLCASSSTSGGSQYFGPGTRLLVL.

This clone was picked up a small number of times. V gene TRBV5-5 combines with J gene TRBJ2-2, with 8 bases fitting TRBD1. Germline V lookup: CDR1 SGHKS, CDR2 YYEKEE (reference sequence). J gave up 5 bases and V 4 bases, and 7 bases lay outside the gene matches. CDR3 length: 15 amino acids. CDR3 residues: CASSRETGATGELFF. CDR3 sequence (DNA): TGTGCCAGCAGCCGGGAGACAGGGGCAACCGGGGAGCTGTTTTTT.

The V call is TRBV7-6, the J call TRBJ1-1; 7 bases line up with TRBD1. Germline assignment: CDR1 SGHVS and CDR2 FNYEAQ. This CDR3 has 14 amino acids. The J segment lost 12 bases and the V segment lost 1 base, leaving 11 bases of the junction unmatched. CDR3 DNA sequence: TGTGCCAGCAGCTTAGGGACAGGTGGGGGCGAGACTTTCTTT. It codes for CASSLGTGGGETFF.

This sequence joins TRBV7-9 and TRBJ2-1; D is possibly TRBD1 (6 bases). Trimming removed 1 base from V and 5 bases from J, with 12 bases in between. The CDR3 is made up of 15 amino acids. Germline CDR1 and CDR2: SEHNR and FQNEAQ (reference sequence). CDR3 loop: CASSLVQGLHNEQFF. In nucleotides, the CDR3 is TGTGCCAGCAGCTTAGTGCAGGGGCTTCACAATGAGCAGTTCTTC.

This chain uses TRBV7-2 with TRBJ1-3; maybe TRBD1 (6 bases). The V end was cut by 5 bases, the J end by 4 bases, with 12 bases between. The CDR3 length is 14 residues. The germline V gene encodes CDR1 SGHTA and CDR2 FQGNSA. The CDR3 DNA follows: TGTGCCAGCAGCATTCGGGACATGGGAAACACCATATATTTT. Residues: CASSIRDMGNTIYF.

The table lists this clone with a count of one. This chain joins TRBV2 and TRBJ2-3, with D perhaps TRBD1 (5 bases). The CDR3 consists of 14 residues. The V gene's germline CDR1 is SNHLY and CDR2 FYNNEI. Trimming stripped 8 bases from V and 2 bases from J, with 14 bases between. CDR3 sequence reads: CASGEDIATDTQYF. For the CDR3, the DNA is TGTGCCAGCGGCGAGGACATTGCCACAGATACGCAGTATTTT.

This chain links TRBV2 with TRBJ1-1; 7 nucleotides align to TRBD1. The germline V gene encodes CDR1 SNHLY and CDR2 FYNNEI. This CDR3 has 16 residues. V shed 6 bases and J 1 base; nucleotides not matched to a gene: 11. CDR3 sequence (DNA): TGTGCCAGCAGCCCAGCAGGGGGACGGGAGAACACTGAAGCTTTCTTT. This encodes CASSPAGGRENTEAFF.

This clone was detected a few times. V and J are TRBV10-2 and TRBJ2-2; 10 nucleotides agree with TRBD2. J was trimmed by 2 bases and V by 8 bases; bases with no gene match: 5. Germline CDR1 reads WSHSY; CDR2 reads SAAADI. The CDR3 sequence is 15 residues long. Written as DNA, the CDR3 is TGCGCCAGCCGTCCTAGCGGGGGAAACACCGGGGAGCTGTTTTTT. Residues: CASRPSGGNTGELFF.